Below, 28 T cell receptor beta chains from the same sample are listed, as sequenced in a study of T cell repertoires in cytomegalovirus infection. TCRdb fed the reads into MiXCR, producing one record per CDR3 protein. The sample includes 300,000 to 400,000 distinct CDR3 sequences, about 29% of them seen just once. The antigens these receptors bind are not known. The material sequenced was cultured PBMCs, taken from culture after CMV antigen stimulation. These receptors all come from a human donor in good health (CMV status not recorded). Some clones in this sample may be carry-over from other donors' samples.

This clonotype was seen at least ten times. The chain recombines TRBV5-1 with TRBJ1-4; the D gene is possibly TRBD1 (6 bases). V was trimmed by 4 bases and J by 6 bases, leaving 13 bases between them. Germline values: CDR1 SGHRS, CDR2 YFSETQ. The CDR3 loop spans 14 amino acids. CDR3: CASSRFGGYEKLFF. In DNA form, the CDR3 reads TGCGCCAGCAGCAGGTTTGGGGGCTATGAAAAACTGTTTTTT.

The J gene is TRBJ2-5, the V gene TRBV12-3 or TRBV12-4, with 8 bases matching TRBD1. The CDR3 runs to 14 residues. The trim removed 6 bases at V and 8 bases at J, leaving 11 bases unmatched. CDR3 amino acids: CASRAGQALGTQYF. CDR3 DNA: TGTGCCAGCAGGGCGGGACAGGCTCTCGGAACCCAGTACTTC.

This clonotype appeared many times. V and J are TRBV7-8 and TRBJ1-1, with D possibly matching TRBD1 (5 bases). CDR1 is SGHVS and CDR2 is FQNEAQ in the germline V gene. The V and J ends lost 4 bases and 0 bases respectively, with 9 bases between them. The CDR3 runs 14 residues. The chain's CDR3 is CASSSTAMNTEAFF. The CDR3 DNA follows: TGTGCCAGCAGCTCGACAGCGATGAACACTGAAGCTTTCTTT. The whole variable domain, filled in from reference TRBV7-8 and TRBJ1-1, reads GAGVSQSPRYKVAKRGQDVALRCDPISGHVSLFWYQQALGQGPEFLTYFQNEAQLDKSGLPSDRFFAERPEGSVSTLKIQRTQQEDSAVYLCASSSTAMNTEAFFGQGTRLTVV.

This clonotype was detected ten times or more. The CDR3 nucleotides read TGTGCCAGCAGTTTAAGATACCGGGTCCCGACCTACGAGCAGTACTTC. Its translation: CASSLRYRVPTYEQYF. This sequence joins TRBV7-2 and TRBJ2-7; D is unresolved. CDR3 length: 16 amino acids. Germline V gene data show CDR1 as SGHTA and CDR2 as FQGNSA. With 6 bases removed from V and 2 bases from J, the gap between germline ends came to 20 bases.

The V and J genes are TRBV9 and TRBJ1-3, with D possibly TRBD1 on 6 matching bases. V was clipped by 4 bases and J by 2 bases, with 13 bases between them. In germline, CDR1 is SGDLS, CDR2 YYNGEE. The CDR3 contains 15 residues. CDR3 loop: CASSLTGTTGNTIYF. The CDR3 DNA sequence: TGTGCCAGCAGCTTAACCGGGACAACTGGAAACACCATATATTTT.

This chain links TRBV4-2 with TRBJ1-2, with D hard to call. The CDR3 runs 15 residues. The germline gives CDR1 LGHNA, CDR2 YNFKEQ. V lost 0 bases and J 0 bases, leaving 8 bases between the germline ends. The CDR3 bases are TGTGCCAGCAGCCAAGATCACCGTACTAACTATGGCTACACCTTC. This sequence encodes CASSQDHRTNYGYTF.

Only a few counts were recorded for this clonotype. V is TRBV7-6 and J is TRBJ2-1, with 15 bases aligning to TRBD2. There are 18 residues in the CDR3. Looked up from germline, CDR1 is SGHVS and CDR2 is FNYEAQ. Germline trimming cut 1 base from V and 6 bases from J; bases unmatched to any gene: 7. CDR3 sequence reads: CASSLGPGLAGGLNEQFF. The CDR3 DNA sequence: TGTGCCAGCAGCTTAGGCCCGGGACTAGCGGGAGGACTCAATGAGCAGTTCTTC.

CDR3 amino acids: CASSPGIQGWGTDTQYF. In DNA, the CDR3 is TGTGCCAGCAGCCCCGGTATACAGGGCTGGGGGACAGATACGCAGTATTTT. The J gene is TRBJ2-3, the V gene TRBV11-1, with D tentatively TRBD1 (6 bases). From germline, CDR1 is SGHAT and CDR2 FQDESV (reference sequence). The CDR3 length is 17 residues. V was shortened by 5 bases and J by 3 bases, with 21 bases between the two germline ends.

A note on this clonotype: A clone one base away is much larger, so this may be a read error. V and J are TRBV7-2 and TRBJ2-1, with 11 positions matching TRBD2. Per germline, CDR1 SGHTA and CDR2 FQGNSA. The CDR3 spans 16 residues. CDR3 loop: CASSPIAGGIYNEQSF. As DNA, the CDR3 is TGTGCCAGCAGCCCCATAGCGGGAGGGATTTACAATGAGCAGTCCTTC. The full variable domain, its missing parts supplied by reference TRBV7-2 and TRBJ2-1, is GAGVSQSPSNKVTEKGKDVELRCDPISGHTALYWYRQSLGQGLEFLIYFQGNSAPDKSGLPSDRFSAERTGGSVSTLTIQRTQQEDSAVYLCASSPIAGGIYNEQSFGPGTRLTVL.

The J gene is TRBJ1-1, the V gene TRBV18, with TRBD1 matching over 9 bases. Germline V gene lookup returns CDR1 KGHSH and CDR2 LQKENI. The CDR3 is 15 residues long. V lost 3 bases to trimming and J lost 3 bases; unmatched junction nucleotides: 5. This CDR3 reads CASSPYRGPDTEAFF. CDR3 coding DNA: TGTGCCAGCTCACCGTACAGGGGGCCGGACACTGAAGCTTTCTTT.

This clonotype was detected only a few times. V is TRBV6-5 and J is TRBJ2-1; 9 bases agree with TRBD1. The CDR3 length is 15 residues. Germline V gives CDR1 MNHEY, CDR2 SVGAGI. The ends lost 3 bases at V and 9 bases at J; junction bases unmatched: 9. The CDR3 DNA follows: TGTGCCAGCAGTTATCAACAGGGGGCAAAGGTTGAGCAGTTCTTC. This sequence encodes CASSYQQGAKVEQFF.

This sequence joins TRBV29-1 and TRBJ2-7; the match to TRBD1 covers 11 bases. Germline V gene sequence: CDR1 SQVTM, CDR2 ANQGSEA. This CDR3 region has 13 residues. The trim removed 3 bases at V and 2 bases at J, leaving 0 bases unmatched. The CDR3: CSVEGQGAYEQYF. The CDR3 nucleotides read TGCAGCGTTGAGGGACAGGGGGCCTACGAGCAGTACTTC.

This clonotype has a count of ten or more. The V and J genes are TRBV12-3 or TRBV12-4 and TRBJ2-7; D gene ambiguous. V lost 3 bases, J lost 0 bases, and 9 bases lay in between. The CDR3 consists of 14 residues. CDR3: CASSLSPRSYEQYF. CDR3 bases: TGTGCCAGCAGTTTGAGCCCACGCTCCTACGAGCAGTACTTC.

The gene calls are TRBV19 and TRBJ2-7; D perhaps matches TRBD2 (5 bases). CDR1 LNHDA and CDR2 SQIVND come from the germline V gene (reference sequence). This CDR3 is built from 14 residues. The V end lost 0 bases, the J end lost 1 base, and 7 bases lay between the germline ends. The CDR3 DNA follows: TGTGCCAGTAGTATAGATCGGGATTCCTACGAGCAGTACTTC. Protein: CASSIDRDSYEQYF.

A few counts support this clonotype. J is TRBJ2-5 and V is TRBV11-3; D tentatively fits TRBD1 or TRBD2 (5 bases each). The germline V and J ends were trimmed by 4 bases and 1 base, with 13 bases remaining between them. The CDR3 is made up of 15 amino acids. Germline V gives CDR1 SGHNT, CDR2 YENEEA. This CDR3 is CASSSGGVGQETQYF. CDR3 sequence (DNA): TGTGCCAGCAGCTCTGGGGGAGTCGGCCAAGAGACCCAGTACTTC.

The J gene is TRBJ2-7, the V gene TRBV2; TRBD2 might be the D (6 bases). The CDR3 has 13 residues. Looked up from germline, CDR1 is SNHLY and CDR2 is FYNNEI. V shed 7 bases and J shed 9 bases, with 19 bases lying between them. The CDR3 DNA is TGTGCCAGCACCTCGTGGGACTCCACGACGCAGTACTTC. The encoded protein is CASTSWDSTTQYF.

The CDR3: CASSYSGGSYEQFF. In nucleotides, the CDR3 is TGTGCCAGCAGTTACTCCGGCGGGAGCTATGAGCAGTTCTTC. The rearrangement joins TRBV6-6 to TRBJ2-1; 7 bases match TRBD2. The junction had 4 bases not matched to a gene; V was cut back by 0 bases and J by 8 bases. CDR1 and CDR2 from the germline V gene are MNHNY and SVGAGI (reference sequence). CDR3 length: 14 residues.

The table lists this clonotype with many counts. The chain joins TRBV28 to TRBJ2-7; no clear D gene. This CDR3 region has 14 residues. The germline V and J ends were trimmed by 6 bases and 0 bases, with 12 bases remaining between them. Germline lookup yields CDR1 MDHEN and CDR2 SYDVKM. The CDR3 is CASRDGRSSYEQYF. Written as DNA, the CDR3 is TGTGCCAGCAGGGACGGAAGGAGCTCCTACGAGCAGTACTTC.

In its sample, this clonotype was seen a few times. The V gene is TRBV20-1, the J gene TRBJ1-2, with 10 bases fitting TRBD1. V trimming: 6 bases; J trimming: 4 bases; junction bases outside the gene matches: 5. CDR1 is DFQATT and CDR2 is SNEGSKA in the germline V gene (reference sequence). The CDR3 totals 13 residues. The CDR3: CSAPGQGIYGYTF. CDR3 in DNA: TGCAGTGCCCCGGGACAGGGGATCTATGGCTACACCTTC.

Details on this clonotype: Given a much more abundant clone one base away, this may be a read error. The chain links TRBV10-3 to TRBJ1-2; 8 bases map to TRBD1. V lost 6 bases and J lost 4; bases outside the gene matches: 13. CDR3 size: 16 residues. Germline loops: CDR1 ENHRY, CDR2 SYGVKD. This CDR3 reads CAIRSGTGNMGYGYTF. CDR3 nucleotides: TGTGCCATCAGGTCCGGGACAGGCAATATGGGCTATGGCTACACCTTC.

The V call is TRBV7-6, the J call TRBJ2-1, with D possibly TRBD1 on 5 matching bases. Germline V gene data show CDR1 as SGHVS and CDR2 as FNYEAQ. This CDR3 has 17 amino acids. V dropped 5 bases and J dropped 0 bases, with 17 bases sitting between them. DNA of the CDR3: TGTGCCAGCAGCGTGGGTGGGCAGGGTCGCTCCTACAATGAGCAGTTCTTC. Amino acid sequence: CASSVGGQGRSYNEQFF.

The sample holds many counts of this clonotype. The gene calls are TRBV7-9 and TRBJ1-1; 11 bases agree with TRBD1. V shed 5 bases and J 0 bases; nucleotides not matched to a gene: 5. Germline V CDR1 and CDR2: SEHNR, FQNEAQ (reference sequence). The CDR3 sequence is 16 residues long. CDR3 residues: CASSRKGQGVNTEAFF. The CDR3 DNA sequence: TGTGCCAGCAGCCGAAAGGGACAGGGGGTGAACACTGAAGCTTTCTTT.

The chain recombines TRBV28 with TRBJ1-5; possible D gene TRBD1, 6 bases. Trimming pared 5 bases from V and 1 base from J, leaving 15 bases between. Germline CDR1 and CDR2: MDHEN and SYDVKM. This CDR3 comprises 16 residues. The CDR3 bases are TGTGCCAGCAGTCCGGGACACTGGGGCAGCAATCAGCCCCAGCATTTT. Protein product: CASSPGHWGSNQPQHF.

The chain uses TRBV2 and TRBJ2-5; 13 positions match TRBD2. The V and J ends lost 6 bases and 4 bases, in that order; junction bases with no gene match: 5. CDR1 and CDR2 from the germline V gene are SNHLY and FYNNEI. This CDR3 has 15 residues. As DNA, the CDR3 is TGTGCCAGCAGACTCGGGACTAGCGGGACAGAGACCCAGTACTTC. This codes for CASRLGTSGTETQYF.

V and J are TRBV3-1 and TRBJ1-5; tentative D call: TRBD1 (6 bases). Between the trimmed V and J ends, which lost 10 bases and 6 bases, there was a span of 16 bases. CDR1 is LGHDT and CDR2 is YNNKEL in the germline V gene (reference sequence). This CDR3 is 13 amino acids long. CDR3 DNA: TGTGCCACGGGGGAGGGGGATGTTCAGCCCCAGCATTTT. Its protein product is CATGEGDVQPQHF.

This clonotype was recorded many times. The chain carries TRBV7-7 and TRBJ1-1; the D gene is possibly TRBD1 (5 bases). Deletions cut 5 bases from V and 1 base from J, with 11 bases between. CDR1 is SSHAT and CDR2 is FNYEAQ in the germline V gene (reference sequence). This CDR3 has 14 residues. CDR3 DNA: TGTGCCAGCAGCCCCCTGGGGCCGAACACTGAAGCTTTCTTT. Translated, it gives CASSPLGPNTEAFF.

V is TRBV27 and J is TRBJ2-1; 15 bases are a match to TRBD2. The trim removed 9 bases at V and 7 bases at J, leaving 4 bases unmatched. Germline loops: CDR1 MNHEY, CDR2 SMNVEV (reference sequence). The CDR3 has 14 residues. The CDR3 spells CASQGLAGGNEQFF. Written as DNA, the CDR3 is TGTGCCAGTCAGGGACTAGCGGGAGGTAATGAGCAGTTCTTC.

The rearrangement joins TRBV12-3 or TRBV12-4 to TRBJ2-1, with TRBD2 matching 10 bases. The CDR3 loop spans 16 amino acids. V lost 0 bases and J lost 7; bases outside the gene matches: 6. For the CDR3, the DNA is TGTGCCAGCAGTTTAGCTTCTAGCGGGAGAGAGAATGAGCAGTTCTTC. This gives the protein CASSLASSGRENEQFF.